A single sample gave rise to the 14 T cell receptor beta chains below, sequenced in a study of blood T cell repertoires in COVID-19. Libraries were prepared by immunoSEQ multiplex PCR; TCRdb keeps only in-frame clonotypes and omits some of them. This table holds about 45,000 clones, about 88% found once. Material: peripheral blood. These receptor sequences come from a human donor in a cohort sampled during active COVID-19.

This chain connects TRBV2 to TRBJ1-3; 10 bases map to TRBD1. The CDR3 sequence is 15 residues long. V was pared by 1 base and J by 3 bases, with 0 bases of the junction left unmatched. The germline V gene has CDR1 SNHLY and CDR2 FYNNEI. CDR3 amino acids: CASSEGTGGGNTIYF. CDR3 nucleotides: TGTGCCAGCAGTGAAGGGACAGGGGGTGGAAACACCATATATTTT.

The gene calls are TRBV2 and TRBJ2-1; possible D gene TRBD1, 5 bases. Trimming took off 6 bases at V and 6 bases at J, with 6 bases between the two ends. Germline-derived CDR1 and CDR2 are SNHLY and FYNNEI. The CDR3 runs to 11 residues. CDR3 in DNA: TGTGCCAGCAGCCAGGGCAATGAGCAGTTCTTC. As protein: CASSQGNEQFF.

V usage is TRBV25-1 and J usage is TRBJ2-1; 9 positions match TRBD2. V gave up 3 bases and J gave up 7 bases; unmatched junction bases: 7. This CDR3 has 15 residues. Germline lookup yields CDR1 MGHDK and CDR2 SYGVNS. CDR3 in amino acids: CASSDHSGGSNEQFF. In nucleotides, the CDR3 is TGTGCCAGCAGTGATCACAGCGGGGGGTCAAATGAGCAGTTCTTC.

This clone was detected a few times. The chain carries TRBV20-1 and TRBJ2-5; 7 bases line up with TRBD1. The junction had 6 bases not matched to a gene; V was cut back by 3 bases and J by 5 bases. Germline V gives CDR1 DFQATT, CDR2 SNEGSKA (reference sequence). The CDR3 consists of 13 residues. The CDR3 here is CSASSTGMETQYF. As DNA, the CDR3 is TGCAGTGCTAGTTCGACAGGGATGGAGACCCAGTACTTC.

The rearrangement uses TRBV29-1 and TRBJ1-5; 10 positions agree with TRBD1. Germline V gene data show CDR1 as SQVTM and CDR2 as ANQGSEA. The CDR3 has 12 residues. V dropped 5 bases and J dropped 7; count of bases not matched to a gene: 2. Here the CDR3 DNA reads TGCAGCGTTTGGACAGGGGGACAGCCCCAGCATTTT. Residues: CSVWTGGQPQHF.

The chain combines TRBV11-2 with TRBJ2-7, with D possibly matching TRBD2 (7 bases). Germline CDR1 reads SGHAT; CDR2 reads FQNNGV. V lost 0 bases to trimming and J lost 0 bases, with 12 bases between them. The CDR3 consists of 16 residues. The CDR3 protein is CASSLDWGGPSYEQYF. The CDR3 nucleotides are TGTGCCAGCAGCTTAGATTGGGGGGGCCCCTCCTACGAGCAGTACTTC. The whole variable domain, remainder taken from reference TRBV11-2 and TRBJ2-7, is EAGVAQSPRYKIIEKRQSVAFWCNPISGHATLYWYQQILGQGPKLLIQFQNNGVVDDSQLPKDRFSAERLKGVDSTLKIQPAKLEDSAVYLCASSLDWGGPSYEQYFGPGTRLTVT.

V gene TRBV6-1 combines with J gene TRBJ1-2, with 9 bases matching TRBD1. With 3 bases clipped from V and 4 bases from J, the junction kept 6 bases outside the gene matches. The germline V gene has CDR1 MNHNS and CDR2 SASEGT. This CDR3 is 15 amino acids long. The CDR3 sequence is CASSEPGQGIYGYTF. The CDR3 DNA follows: TGTGCCAGCAGTGAGCCGGGACAGGGTATCTATGGCTACACCTTC.

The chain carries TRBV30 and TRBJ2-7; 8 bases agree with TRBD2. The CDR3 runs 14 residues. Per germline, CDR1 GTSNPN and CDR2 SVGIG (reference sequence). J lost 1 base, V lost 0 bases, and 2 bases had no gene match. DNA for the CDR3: TGTGCCTGGAGTGTCGGGGGGGCGTCCTACGAGCAGTACTTC. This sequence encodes CAWSVGGASYEQYF.

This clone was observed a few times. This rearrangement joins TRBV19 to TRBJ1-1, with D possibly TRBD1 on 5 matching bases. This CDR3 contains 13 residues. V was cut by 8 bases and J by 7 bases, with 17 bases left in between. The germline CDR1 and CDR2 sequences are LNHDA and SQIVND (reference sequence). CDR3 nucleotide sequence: TGTGCCAGTCCCCCTAGTGGGGCTGGTGAAGCTTTCTTT. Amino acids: CASPPSGAGEAFF.

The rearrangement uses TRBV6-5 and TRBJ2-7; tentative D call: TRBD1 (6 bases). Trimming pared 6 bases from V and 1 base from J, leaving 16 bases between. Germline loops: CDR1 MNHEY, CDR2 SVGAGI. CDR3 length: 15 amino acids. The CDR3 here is CASSYGRGSSYEQYV. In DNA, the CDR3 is TGTGCCAGCAGCTACGGCAGGGGTTCTTCCTACGAGCAGTACGTC.

The CDR3 is CASSLYSTGGNQPQHF. CDR3 in DNA: TGTGCCAGCAGCTTGTATTCTACAGGGGGAAATCAGCCCCAGCATTTT. The rearrangement links TRBV5-6 to TRBJ1-5; 8 bases match TRBD1. This CDR3 is built from 16 residues. CDR1 and CDR2 from the germline V gene are SGHDT and YYEEEE. With 1 base clipped from V and 4 bases from J, the junction kept 7 bases outside the gene matches. Based on the CDR3 plus reference TRBV5-6 and TRBJ1-5, the full variable domain is DAGVTQSPTHLIKTRGQQVTLRCSPKSGHDTVSWYQQALGQGPQFIFQYYEEEERQRGNFPDRFSGHQFPNYSSELNVNALLLGDSALYLCASSLYSTGGNQPQHFGDGTRLSIL.

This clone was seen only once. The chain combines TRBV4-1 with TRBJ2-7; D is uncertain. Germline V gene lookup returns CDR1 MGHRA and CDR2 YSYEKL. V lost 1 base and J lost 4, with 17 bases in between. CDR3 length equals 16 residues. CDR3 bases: TGCGCCAGCAGCCAAGGGGTAACACAGAAGATTTACGAGCAGTACTTC. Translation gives CASSQGVTQKIYEQYF.

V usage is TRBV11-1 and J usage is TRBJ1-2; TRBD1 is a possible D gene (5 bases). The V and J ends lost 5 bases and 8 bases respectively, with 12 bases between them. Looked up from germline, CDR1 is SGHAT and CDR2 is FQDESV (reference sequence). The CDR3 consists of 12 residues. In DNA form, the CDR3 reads TGTGCCAGCAGCACCAGGGATTTGGGCTACACCTTC. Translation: CASSTRDLGYTF.

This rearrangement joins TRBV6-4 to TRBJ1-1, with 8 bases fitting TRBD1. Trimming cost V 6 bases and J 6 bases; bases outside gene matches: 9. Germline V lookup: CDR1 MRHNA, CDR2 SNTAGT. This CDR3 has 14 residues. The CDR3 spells CASSAGTGRPEAFF. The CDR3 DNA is TGTGCCAGCAGCGCCGGGACAGGCAGGCCTGAAGCTTTCTTT.